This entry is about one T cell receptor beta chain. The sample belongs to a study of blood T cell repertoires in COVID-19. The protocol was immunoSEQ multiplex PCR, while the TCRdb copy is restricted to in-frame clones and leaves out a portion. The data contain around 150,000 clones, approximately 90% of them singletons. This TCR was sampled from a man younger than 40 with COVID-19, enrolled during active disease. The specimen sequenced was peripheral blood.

CDR3 nucleotide sequence: TGTGCCATCAGTGAGACAGAAACAGGGGTTGGCTATGGCTACACCTTC. The encoded protein is CAISETETGVGYGYTF. V usage is TRBV10-3 and J usage is TRBJ1-2; 7 bases line up with TRBD1. Trimming removed 2 bases from V and 4 bases from J; junction bases left unmatched: 10. Germline CDR1 ENHRY, CDR2 SYGVKD. CDR3 length: 16 amino acids.